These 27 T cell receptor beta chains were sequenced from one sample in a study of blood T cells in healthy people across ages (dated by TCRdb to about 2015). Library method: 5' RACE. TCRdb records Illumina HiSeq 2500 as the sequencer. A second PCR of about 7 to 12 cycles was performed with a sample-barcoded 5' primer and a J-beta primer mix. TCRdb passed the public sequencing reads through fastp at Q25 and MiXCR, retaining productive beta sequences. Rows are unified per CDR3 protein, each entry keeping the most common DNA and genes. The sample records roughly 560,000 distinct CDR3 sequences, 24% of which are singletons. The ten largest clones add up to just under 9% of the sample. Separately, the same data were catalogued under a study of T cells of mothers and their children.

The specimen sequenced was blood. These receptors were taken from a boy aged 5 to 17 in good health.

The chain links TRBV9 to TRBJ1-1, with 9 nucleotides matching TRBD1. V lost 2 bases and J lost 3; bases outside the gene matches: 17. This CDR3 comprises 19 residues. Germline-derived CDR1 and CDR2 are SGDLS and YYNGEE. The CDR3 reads CASSVFSGQGPYSYTEAFF. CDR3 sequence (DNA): TGTGCCAGCAGCGTCTTTTCTGGACAGGGGCCCTATTCGTACACTGAAGCTTTCTTT. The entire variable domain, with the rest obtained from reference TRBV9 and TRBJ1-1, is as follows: DSGVTQTPKHLITATGQRVTLRCSPRSGDLSVYWYQQSLDQGLQFLIQYYNGEERAKGNILERFSAQQFPDLHSELNLSSLELGDSALYFCASSVFSGQGPYSYTEAFFGQGTRLTVV.

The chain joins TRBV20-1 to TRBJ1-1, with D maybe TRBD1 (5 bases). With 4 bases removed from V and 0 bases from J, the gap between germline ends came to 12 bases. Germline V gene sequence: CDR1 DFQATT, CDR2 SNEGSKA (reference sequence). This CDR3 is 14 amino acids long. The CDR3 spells CSAIRGGMNTEAFF. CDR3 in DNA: TGCAGTGCTATCCGGGGCGGTATGAACACTGAAGCTTTCTTT.

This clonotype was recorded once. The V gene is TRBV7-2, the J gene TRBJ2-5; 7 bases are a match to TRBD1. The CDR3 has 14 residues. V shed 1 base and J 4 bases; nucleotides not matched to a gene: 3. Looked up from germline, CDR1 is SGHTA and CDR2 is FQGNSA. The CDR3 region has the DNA TGTGCCAGCAGCTTAGATCACAGGGGAGAGACCCAGTACTTC. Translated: CASSLDHRGETQYF. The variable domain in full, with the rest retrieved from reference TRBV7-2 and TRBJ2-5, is GAGVSQSPSNKVTEKGKDVELRCDPISGHTALYWYRQSLGQGLEFLIYFQGNSAPDKSGLPSDRFSAERTGGSVSTLTIQRTQQEDSAVYLCASSLDHRGETQYFGPGTRLLVL.

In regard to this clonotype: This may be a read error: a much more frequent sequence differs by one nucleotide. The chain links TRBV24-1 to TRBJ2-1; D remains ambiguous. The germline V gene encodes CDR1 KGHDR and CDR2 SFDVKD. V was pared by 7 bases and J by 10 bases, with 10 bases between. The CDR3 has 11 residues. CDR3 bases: TGTGCCACCAGACGGAGTGCAGAGCAGTTCTTC. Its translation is CATRRSAEQFF.

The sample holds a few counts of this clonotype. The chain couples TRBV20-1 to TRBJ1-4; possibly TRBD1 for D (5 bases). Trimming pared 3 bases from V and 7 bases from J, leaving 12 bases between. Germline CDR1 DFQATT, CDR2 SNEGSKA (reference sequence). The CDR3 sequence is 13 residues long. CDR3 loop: CSARGGIGEKLFF. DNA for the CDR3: TGCAGTGCTAGGGGGGGAATTGGTGAAAAACTGTTTTTT.

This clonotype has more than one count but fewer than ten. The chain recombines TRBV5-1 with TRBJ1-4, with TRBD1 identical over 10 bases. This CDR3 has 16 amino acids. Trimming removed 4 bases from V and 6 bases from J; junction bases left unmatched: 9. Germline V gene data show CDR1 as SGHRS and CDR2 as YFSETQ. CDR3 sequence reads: CASSRMDRGRDEKLFF. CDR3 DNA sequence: TGCGCCAGCAGCCGGATGGACAGGGGGAGGGATGAAAAACTGTTTTTT. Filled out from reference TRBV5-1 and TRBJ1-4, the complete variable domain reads KAGVTQTPRYLIKTRGQQVTLSCSPISGHRSVSWYQQTPGQGLQFLFEYFSETQRNKGNFPGRFSGRQFSNSRSEMNVSTLELGDSALYLCASSRMDRGRDEKLFFGSGTQLSVL.

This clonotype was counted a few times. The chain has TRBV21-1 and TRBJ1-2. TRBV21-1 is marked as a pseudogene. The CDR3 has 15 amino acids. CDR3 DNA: TGTGCCAGCAGCAAAACGGAGGTGTGGAGCTATGGCTACACCTTC. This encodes CASSKTEVWSYGYTF.

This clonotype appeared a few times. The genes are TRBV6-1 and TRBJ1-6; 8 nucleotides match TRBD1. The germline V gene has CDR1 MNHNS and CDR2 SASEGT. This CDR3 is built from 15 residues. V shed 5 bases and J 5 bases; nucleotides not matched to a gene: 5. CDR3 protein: CASSSDRAHNSPLHF. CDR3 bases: TGTGCCAGCAGTTCGGACAGGGCCCATAATTCACCCCTCCACTTT.

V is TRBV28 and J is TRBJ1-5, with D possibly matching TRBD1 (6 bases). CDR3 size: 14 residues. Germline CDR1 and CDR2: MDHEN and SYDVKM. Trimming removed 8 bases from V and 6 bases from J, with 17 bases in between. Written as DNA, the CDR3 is TGTGCCAGCTGGGGCGGGGGGCAAGGTCAGCCCCAGCATTTT. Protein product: CASWGGGQGQPQHF.

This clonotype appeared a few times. The CDR3 is CASRQTGGGTGELFF. In DNA form, the CDR3 reads TGTGCCAGCAGGCAGACAGGGGGCGGTACCGGGGAGCTGTTTTTT. This chain connects TRBV27 to TRBJ2-2; 10 nucleotides match TRBD1. The CDR3 contains 15 residues. CDR1 and CDR2 from the germline V gene are MNHEY and SMNVEV (reference sequence). The V gene end was trimmed by 6 bases and the J gene end by 5 bases; junction bases not matched to a gene: 6.

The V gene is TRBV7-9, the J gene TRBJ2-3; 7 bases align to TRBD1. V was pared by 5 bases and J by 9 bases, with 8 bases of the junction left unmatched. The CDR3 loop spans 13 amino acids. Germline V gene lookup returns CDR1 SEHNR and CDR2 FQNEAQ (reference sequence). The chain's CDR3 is CASSELQGTTQYF. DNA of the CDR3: TGTGCCAGCAGCGAACTACAGGGGACAACGCAGTATTTT.

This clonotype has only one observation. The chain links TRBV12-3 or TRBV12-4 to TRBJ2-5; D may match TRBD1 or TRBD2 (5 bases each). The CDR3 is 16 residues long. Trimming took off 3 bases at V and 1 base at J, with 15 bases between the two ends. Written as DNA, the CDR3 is TGTGCCAGCAGTTTGGGGAAGGGACCGCGCCAAGAGACCCAGTACTTC. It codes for CASSLGKGPRQETQYF.

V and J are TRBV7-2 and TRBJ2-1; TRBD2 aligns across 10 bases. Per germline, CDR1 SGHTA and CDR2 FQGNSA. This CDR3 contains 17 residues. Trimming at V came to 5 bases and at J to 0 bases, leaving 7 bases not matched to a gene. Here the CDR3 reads CASSPLSGGASYNEQFF. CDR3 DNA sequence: TGTGCCAGCAGCCCCCTGAGCGGGGGGGCCTCCTACAATGAGCAGTTCTTC.

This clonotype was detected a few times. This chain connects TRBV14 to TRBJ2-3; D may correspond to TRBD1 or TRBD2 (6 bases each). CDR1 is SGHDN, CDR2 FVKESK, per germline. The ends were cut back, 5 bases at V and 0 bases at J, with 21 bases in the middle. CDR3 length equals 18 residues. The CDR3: CASSKDGGWDISTDTQYF. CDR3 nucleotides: TGTGCCAGCAGCAAGGACGGGGGTTGGGACATAAGCACAGATACGCAGTATTTT.

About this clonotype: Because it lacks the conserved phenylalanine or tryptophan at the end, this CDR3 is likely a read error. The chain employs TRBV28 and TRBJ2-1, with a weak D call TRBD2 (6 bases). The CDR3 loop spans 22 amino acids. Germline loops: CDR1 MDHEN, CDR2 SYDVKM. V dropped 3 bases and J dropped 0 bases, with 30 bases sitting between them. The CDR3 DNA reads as TGTGCCAGCAGTTTTCCTTCGCTGCCTACGTCGCGGGGTTGGAGCTCCTACAATGAGCAGTTCCTC. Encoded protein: CASSFPSLPTSRGWSSYNEQFL.

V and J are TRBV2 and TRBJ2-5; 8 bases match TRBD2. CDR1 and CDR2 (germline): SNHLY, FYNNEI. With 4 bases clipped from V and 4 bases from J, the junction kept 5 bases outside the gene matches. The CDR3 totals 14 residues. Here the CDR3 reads CASSGSRGGETQYF. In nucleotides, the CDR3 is TGTGCCAGCAGTGGGTCCCGGGGGGGAGAGACCCAGTACTTC.

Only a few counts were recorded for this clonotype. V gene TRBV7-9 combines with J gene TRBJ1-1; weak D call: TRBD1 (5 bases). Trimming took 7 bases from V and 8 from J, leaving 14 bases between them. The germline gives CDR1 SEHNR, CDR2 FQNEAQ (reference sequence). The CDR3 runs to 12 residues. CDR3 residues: CASTTGAMEAFF. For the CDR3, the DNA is TGTGCCAGCACCACTGGGGCCATGGAAGCTTTCTTT.

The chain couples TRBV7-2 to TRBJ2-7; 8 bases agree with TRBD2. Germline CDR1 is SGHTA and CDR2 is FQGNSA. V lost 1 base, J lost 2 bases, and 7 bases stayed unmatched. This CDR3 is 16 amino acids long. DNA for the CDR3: TGTGCCAGCAGCTTAGGTGCGCTAGCGGGCGCCTACGAGCAGTACTTC. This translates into CASSLGALAGAYEQYF.

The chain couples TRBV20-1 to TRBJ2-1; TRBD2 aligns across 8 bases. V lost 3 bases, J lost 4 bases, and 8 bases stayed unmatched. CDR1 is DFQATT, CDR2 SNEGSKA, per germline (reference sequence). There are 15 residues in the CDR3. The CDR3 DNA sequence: TGCAGTGCTAGTACTTCAGCGGGAGTGTACAATGAGCAGTTCTTC. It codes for CSASTSAGVYNEQFF.

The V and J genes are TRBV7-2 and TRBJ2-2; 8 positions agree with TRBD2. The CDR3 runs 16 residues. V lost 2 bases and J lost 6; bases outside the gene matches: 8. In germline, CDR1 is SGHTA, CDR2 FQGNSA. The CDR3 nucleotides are TGTGCCAGCAGCTTAACGGGGGGGCCTTTTTCCGGGGAGCTGTTTTTT. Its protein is CASSLTGGPFSGELFF. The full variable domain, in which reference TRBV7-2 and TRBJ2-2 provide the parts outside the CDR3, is GAGVSQSPSNKVTEKGKDVELRCDPISGHTALYWYRQSLGQGLEFLIYFQGNSAPDKSGLPSDRFSAERTGGSVSTLTIQRTQQEDSAVYLCASSLTGGPFSGELFFGEGSRLTVL.

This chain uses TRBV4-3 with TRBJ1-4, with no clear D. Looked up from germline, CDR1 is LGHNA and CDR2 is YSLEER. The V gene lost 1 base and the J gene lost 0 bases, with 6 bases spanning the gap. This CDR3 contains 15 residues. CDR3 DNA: TGCGCCAGCAGCCAAGGGGCTGCAACTAATGAAAAACTGTTTTTT. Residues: CASSQGAATNEKLFF.

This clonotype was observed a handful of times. The CDR3 region has the DNA TGCGCCAGCAGCCCAAGGGGGCTATCCCAAGAGACCCAGTACTTC. Residues: CASSPRGLSQETQYF. The chain uses TRBV4-1 and TRBJ2-5; 7 bases agree with TRBD1. CDR1 and CDR2 (germline): MGHRA, YSYEKL. The CDR3 has 15 amino acids. The ends lost 4 bases at V and 1 base at J; junction bases unmatched: 6.

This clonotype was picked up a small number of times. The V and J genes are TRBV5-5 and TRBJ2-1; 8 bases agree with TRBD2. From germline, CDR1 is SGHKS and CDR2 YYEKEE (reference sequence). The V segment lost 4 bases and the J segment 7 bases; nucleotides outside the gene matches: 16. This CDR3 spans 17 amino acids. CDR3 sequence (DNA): TGTGCCAGCAGCCGGTTCCTGGGACTAGGGTTAGGAAATGAGCAGTTCTTC. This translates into CASSRFLGLGLGNEQFF.

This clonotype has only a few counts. CDR3 protein: CASSLSGDYNEQFF. CDR3 sequence (DNA): TGTGCCAGCAGTCTAAGCGGAGACTACAATGAGCAGTTCTTC. This chain connects TRBV7-3 to TRBJ2-1; the D gene is possibly TRBD2 (5 bases). From germline, CDR1 is SGHTA and CDR2 FQGTGA. This CDR3 has 14 amino acids. Trimming removed 6 bases from V and 3 bases from J, with 12 bases in between.

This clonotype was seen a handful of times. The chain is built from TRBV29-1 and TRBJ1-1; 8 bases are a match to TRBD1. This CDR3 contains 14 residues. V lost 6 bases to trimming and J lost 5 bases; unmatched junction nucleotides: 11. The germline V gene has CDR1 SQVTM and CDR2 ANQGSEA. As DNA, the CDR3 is TGCAGCGTCACAGGGGGTGGTCCGGGGACTGAAGCTTTCTTT. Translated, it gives CSVTGGGPGTEAFF.

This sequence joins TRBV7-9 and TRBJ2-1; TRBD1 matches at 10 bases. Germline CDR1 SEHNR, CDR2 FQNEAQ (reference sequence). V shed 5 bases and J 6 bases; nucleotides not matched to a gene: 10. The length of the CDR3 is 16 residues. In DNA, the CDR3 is TGTGCCAGCAGCATGTACGGGACAGGGGAGTTCAATGAGCAGTTCTTC. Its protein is CASSMYGTGEFNEQFF. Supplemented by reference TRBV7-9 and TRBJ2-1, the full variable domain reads DTGVSQNPRHKITKRGQNVTFRCDPISEHNRLYWYRQTLGQGPEFLTYFQNEAQLEKSRLLSDRFSAERPKGSFSTLEIQRTEQGDSAMYLCASSMYGTGEFNEQFFGPGTRLTVL.

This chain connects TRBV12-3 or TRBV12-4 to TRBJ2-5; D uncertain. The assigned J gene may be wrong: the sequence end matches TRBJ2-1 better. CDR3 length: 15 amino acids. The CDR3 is CASSSPSDGYNEQFF. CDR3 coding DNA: TGTGCCAGCAGTTCCCCCAGCGACGGATACAATGAGCAGTTCTTC.